This entry describes one TCR beta chain. Its antigen is still unknown. The CDR3 is 13 residues long. CDR1 and CDR2 from the germline V gene are SNHLY and FYNNEI. V dropped 3 bases and J dropped 4 bases, with 9 bases sitting between them. This entry belongs to a study of cytomegalovirus exposure and HLA in healthy donors. Study observations and caveats: Most TCR sequences showed up rarely, but some public TCRs showed up in many donors. The classifier was said to identify cytomegalovirus status with high specificity and sensitivity.

The assay was immunoSEQ multiplex PCR, and TCRdb's table has in-frame clones only and misses some. This repertoire shows about 73,000 clones, around 90% found once; its top ten account for 3% to 4.5%. This clonotype was sampled from a woman between 18 and 29 years old in good health and CMV-seropositive. The chain recombines TRBV2 with TRBJ2-5; TRBD2 is a possible D gene (5 bases). The sample taken for sequencing was PBMCs. CDR3 residues: CASSEVSAETQYF. Written as DNA, the CDR3 is TGTGCCAGCAGTGAGGTTAGCGCAGAGACCCAGTACTTC.